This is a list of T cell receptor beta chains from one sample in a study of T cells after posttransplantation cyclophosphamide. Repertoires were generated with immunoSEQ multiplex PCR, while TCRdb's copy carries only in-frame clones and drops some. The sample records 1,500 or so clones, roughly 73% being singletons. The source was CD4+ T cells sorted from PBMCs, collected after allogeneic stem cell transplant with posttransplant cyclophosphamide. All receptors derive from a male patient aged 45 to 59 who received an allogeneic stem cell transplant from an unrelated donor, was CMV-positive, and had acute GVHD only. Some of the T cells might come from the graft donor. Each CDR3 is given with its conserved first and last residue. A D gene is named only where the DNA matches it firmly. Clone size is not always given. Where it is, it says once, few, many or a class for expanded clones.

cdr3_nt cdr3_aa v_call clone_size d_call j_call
TGCGCCAGCAGCTTGACCCTCTCTCCATGGGACAGGGAAAACACCGGGGAGCTGTTTTTT CASSLTLSPWDRENTGELFF TRBV5-1 - TRBD1 TRBJ2-2
TGTGCCAGCAGCAAAAGCGGGGGGGAAAGGACCGGGGAGCTGTTTTTT CASSKSGGERTGELFF TRBV7-2 - TRBD2 TRBJ2-2
TGTGCCAGTAGTAAAGGGACAGCCTATGGCTACACCTTC CASSKGTAYGYTF TRBV19 - TRBD1 TRBJ1-2
TGTGCCAGCTCAGCACGTGATCCGGGACTAGCGGTTAACAATGAGCAGTTCTTC CASSARDPGLAVNNEQFF TRBV18 - TRBD2 TRBJ2-1
TGTGCCAGCAGCGCTGGACAGCTCCAAGAGACCCAGTACTTC CASSAGQLQETQYF TRBV5-4 - - TRBJ2-5
TGTGCCAGCAGCTCCTACAGGGGGCAAGCCTACGAGCAGTACTTC CASSSYRGQAYEQYF TRBV11-2 once TRBD1 TRBJ2-7
TGTGCCAGCAGCCAAGAAGGGACAGGGGTTTTTGGCTACACCTTC CASSQEGTGVFGYTF TRBV14 - TRBD1 TRBJ1-2
TGCGCCAGCAGCCAAGATGCCCATCCGGGACAGATTTTCTCTGGAAACACCATATATTTT CASSQDAHPGQIFSGNTIYF TRBV4-3 - TRBD1 TRBJ1-3
TGCAGCGCTGATGGGGGACAGGGTACGCGCGAGCAGTACTTC CSADGGQGTREQYF TRBV29-1 - TRBD1 TRBJ2-7
TGTGCCAGCAGTGAGCGAAGCAGCGTAAACACTGAAGCTTTCTTT CASSERSSVNTEAFF TRBV2 - - TRBJ1-1
TGTGCCAGCAGCCTTCAAGGACAGGTCCTCAATTCCGGGGCCAACGTCCTGACTTTC CASSLQGQVLNSGANVLTF TRBV5-5 - TRBD1 TRBJ2-6
TGCGCCAGCAGGACAGGACAGGGGGGCTCCTATAATTCACCCCTCCACTTT CASRTGQGGSYNSPLHF TRBV5-1 - TRBD1 TRBJ1-6
TGTGCCAGCATCGGGACAGACGCTAACTATGGCTACACCTTC CASIGTDANYGYTF TRBV5-4 - TRBD1 TRBJ1-2